The 14 T cell receptor beta chains below were found in one sample sequenced in a study of T cell responses to AZD1222 COVID-19 vaccine. Sequencing used immunoSEQ multiplex PCR; TCRdb keeps in-frame clones, though not all of them. The sample includes about 130,000 clones, over 75% of them seen just once. Here the sequenced sample was peripheral blood, taken on day 0 of AZD1222 vaccination. These receptors originate from an adult in good health.

The gene calls are TRBV11-1 and TRBJ1-6; 7 bases line up with TRBD1. The V and J ends lost 7 bases and 9 bases, in that order; junction bases with no gene match: 9. Germline CDR1 and CDR2: SGHAT and FQDESV (reference sequence). The CDR3 consists of 14 residues. CDR3 coding DNA: TGTGCCAGCAATTCGGGACAGCCGGGTTCACCCCTCCACTTT. Residues: CASNSGQPGSPLHF.

The chain uses TRBV3-1 (or the pseudogene TRBV3-2) and TRBJ1-2; TRBD1 agrees at 10 bases. V lost 0 bases and J lost 7; bases outside the gene matches: 11. Per the germline V gene, CDR1 is LGHDT and CDR2 is YNNKEL (reference sequence). The CDR3 runs 17 residues. The CDR3 here is CASSQDEGGDRGPGYTF. The CDR3 DNA is TGTGCCAGCAGCCAAGATGAGGGGGGGGACAGGGGCCCTGGCTACACCTTC.

The chain has TRBV11-1 and TRBJ2-5; no clear D. This CDR3 has 13 residues. Trimming removed 1 base at V and 2 bases at J, with 5 bases between. Germline lookup yields CDR1 SGHAT and CDR2 FQDESV (reference sequence). As DNA, the CDR3 is TGTGCCAGCAGCTTAGACCTACAAGAGACCCAGTACTTC. Protein sequence: CASSLDLQETQYF.

The rearrangement joins TRBV19 to TRBJ1-2; 8 bases align to TRBD1. Looked up from germline, CDR1 is LNHDA and CDR2 is SQIVND (reference sequence). The CDR3 has 16 residues. Unmatched junction bases numbered 5, after V lost 0 bases and J lost 2 bases. The CDR3 DNA reads as TGTGCCAGTAGTATAGAAGGACAGGGTACAAACTATGGCTACACCTTC. It translates to CASSIEGQGTNYGYTF.

The chain joins TRBV5-1 to TRBJ2-7; D is possibly TRBD1 or TRBD2 (5 bases each). V was cut by 1 base and J by 0 bases, with 11 bases left in between. Germline V gene sequence: CDR1 SGHRS, CDR2 YFSETQ. The CDR3 has 15 amino acids. The CDR3 nucleotides read TGCGCCAGCAGCTTGAGGAAGGGGAGCTCCTACGAGCAGTACTTC. Translated, it gives CASSLRKGSSYEQYF.

The chain combines TRBV29-1 with TRBJ2-7; weak D call: TRBD2 (7 bases). The CDR3 contains 13 residues. V was clipped by 6 bases and J by 1 base, with 13 bases between them. In germline, CDR1 is SQVTM, CDR2 ANQGSEA. CDR3 bases: TGCAGCGTCAGGGGAGGGAGATCCTACGAGCAGTACTTC. It encodes CSVRGGRSYEQYF.

This clone was detected once. For the CDR3, the DNA is TGTGCCAGCAGCTTAAACGGGAGATACGAGCAGTACTTC. This codes for CASSLNGRYEQYF. This rearrangement joins TRBV7-2 to TRBJ2-7; tentatively, D is TRBD2 (6 bases). Trimming stripped 2 bases from V and 4 bases from J, with 9 bases between. Germline lookup yields CDR1 SGHTA and CDR2 FQGNSA. CDR3 length equals 13 residues.

This clone was found once. The chain has TRBV18 and TRBJ1-5; no reliable D call. The CDR3 consists of 15 residues. Germline loops: CDR1 KGHSH, CDR2 LQKENI. V lost 0 bases to trimming and J lost 5 bases, with 11 bases between them. The CDR3 DNA reads as TGTGCCAGCTCACCACCGTCTGGTACGGATCAGCCCCAGCATTTT. It yields the protein CASSPPSGTDQPQHF.

The genes are TRBV7-9 and TRBJ1-1; a weak D match, TRBD1 (6 bases). The CDR3 length is 14 residues. In germline, CDR1 is SEHNR, CDR2 FQNEAQ (reference sequence). V was pared by 0 bases and J by 4 bases, with 9 bases between. The DNA for the CDR3 is TGTGCCAGCAGCTTAGCACAGGGTTCCACTGAAGCTTTCTTT. This codes for CASSLAQGSTEAFF.

The chain uses TRBV7-9 and TRBJ2-5; D may be TRBD1 (6 bases). Germline CDR1 and CDR2: SEHNR and FQNEAQ (reference sequence). The CDR3 totals 15 residues. Trimming pared 2 bases from V and 5 bases from J, leaving 15 bases between. The CDR3 DNA follows: TGTGCCAGCAGCTTACAGGGGCCTGCCGGGGAGACCCAGTACTTC. Translation gives CASSLQGPAGETQYF.

The chain is built from TRBV7-2 and TRBJ2-2; 13 bases are a match to TRBD2. Germline trimming cut 2 bases from V and 7 bases from J; bases unmatched to any gene: 4. Germline CDR1 and CDR2: SGHTA and FQGNSA. The length of the CDR3 is 16 residues. CDR3 region: CASSLTSGGAVGELFF. CDR3 bases: TGTGCCAGCAGCTTAACTAGCGGGGGGGCCGTCGGGGAGCTGTTTTTT.

In this sample, this clone turned up a few times. The CDR3, as DNA: TGTGCCAGCAGTTACTCGGGGGAAGTGGATTCACCCCTCCACTTT. Amino acid sequence: CASSYSGEVDSPLHF. This chain uses TRBV6-5 with TRBJ1-6; D is possibly TRBD1 (5 bases). CDR3 size: 15 residues. Deletions cut 0 bases from V and 8 bases from J, with 11 bases between. The germline V gene has CDR1 MNHEY and CDR2 SVGAGI.

The chain uses TRBV7-7 and TRBJ2-1; D not resolved. V dropped 4 bases and J dropped 8 bases, with 9 bases sitting between them. The CDR3 sequence is 12 residues long. Per germline, CDR1 SSHAT and CDR2 FNYEAQ (reference sequence). The CDR3 coding sequence is TGTGCCAGCAGCTCCGGTGGGGATGAGCAGTTCTTC. It yields the protein CASSSGGDEQFF.

About this clone itself: A read error may produce the germline difference seen at one junction end. The chain recombines TRBV7-9 with TRBJ1-5; TRBD1 might be the D (6 bases). CDR3 length equals 13 residues. Germline V gene data show CDR1 as SEHNR and CDR2 as FQNEAQ (reference sequence). The CDR3 DNA reads TGTGCCAGCAGTTTAGACAGGTATCAGCCCCAGCATTTT. Translating it yields CASSLDRYQPQHF. Based on the CDR3 plus reference TRBV7-9 and TRBJ1-5, the full variable domain is DTGVSQNPRHKITKRGQNVTFRCDPISEHNRLYWYRQTLGQGPEFLTYFQNEAQLEKSRLLSDRFSAERPKGSFSTLEIQRTEQGDSAMYLCASSLDRYQPQHFGDGTRLSIL.